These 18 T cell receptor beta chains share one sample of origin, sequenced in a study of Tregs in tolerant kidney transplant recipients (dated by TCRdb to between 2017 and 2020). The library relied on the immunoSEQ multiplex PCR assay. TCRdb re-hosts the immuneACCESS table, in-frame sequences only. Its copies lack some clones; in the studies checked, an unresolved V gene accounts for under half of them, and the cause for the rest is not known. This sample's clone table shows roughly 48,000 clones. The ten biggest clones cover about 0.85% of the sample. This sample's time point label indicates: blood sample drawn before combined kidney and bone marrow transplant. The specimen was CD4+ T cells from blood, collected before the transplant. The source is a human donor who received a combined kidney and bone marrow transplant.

This CDR3 reads CASSETSGWTGELFF. CDR3 DNA, as far as it was read: TGTGCCAGCAGTGAGACTAGCGGCTGGACCGGGGAG. The chain recombines TRBV6-1 with TRBJ2-2; 9 positions agree with TRBD2. The CDR3 extends 3 residues past the end of the read, so its final part is completed from the germline J gene. CDR1 and CDR2 (germline): MNHNS, SASEGT. V trimming: 3 bases; J trimming: 5 bases; junction bases outside the gene matches: 4. This CDR3 is built from 15 residues.

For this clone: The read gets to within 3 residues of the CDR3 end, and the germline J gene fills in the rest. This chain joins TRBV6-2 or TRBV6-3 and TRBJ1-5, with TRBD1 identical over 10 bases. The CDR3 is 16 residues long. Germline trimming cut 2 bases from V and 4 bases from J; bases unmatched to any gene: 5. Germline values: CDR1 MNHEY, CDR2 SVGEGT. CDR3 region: CASSYLRTGGNQPQHF. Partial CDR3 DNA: TGTGCCAGCAGTTACCTAAGGACAGGGGGAAATCAGCCC.

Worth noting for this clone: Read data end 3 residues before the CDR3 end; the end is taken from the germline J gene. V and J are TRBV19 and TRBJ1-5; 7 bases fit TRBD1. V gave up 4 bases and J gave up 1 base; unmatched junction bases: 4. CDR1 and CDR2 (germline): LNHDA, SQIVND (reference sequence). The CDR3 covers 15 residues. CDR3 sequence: CASSRGTVSNQPQHF. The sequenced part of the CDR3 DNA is TGTGCCAGTAGTAGGGGGACAGTCAGCAATCAGCCC.

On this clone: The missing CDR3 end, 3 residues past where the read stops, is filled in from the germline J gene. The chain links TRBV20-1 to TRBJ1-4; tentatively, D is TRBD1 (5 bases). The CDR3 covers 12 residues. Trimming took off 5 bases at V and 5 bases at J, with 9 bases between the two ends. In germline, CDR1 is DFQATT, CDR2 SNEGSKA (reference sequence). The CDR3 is CSAQGPNEKLFF. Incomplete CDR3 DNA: TGCAGTGCTCAGGGTCCAAATGAAAAA.

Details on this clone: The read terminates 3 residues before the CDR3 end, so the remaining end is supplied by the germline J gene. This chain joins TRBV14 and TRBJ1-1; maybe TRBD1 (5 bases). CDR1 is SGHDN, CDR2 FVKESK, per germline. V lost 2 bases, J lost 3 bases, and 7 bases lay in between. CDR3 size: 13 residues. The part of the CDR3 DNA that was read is TGTGCCAGCAGCCAACAGGGAGACACTGAA. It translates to CASSQQGDTE. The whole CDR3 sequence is CASSQQGDTEAFF.

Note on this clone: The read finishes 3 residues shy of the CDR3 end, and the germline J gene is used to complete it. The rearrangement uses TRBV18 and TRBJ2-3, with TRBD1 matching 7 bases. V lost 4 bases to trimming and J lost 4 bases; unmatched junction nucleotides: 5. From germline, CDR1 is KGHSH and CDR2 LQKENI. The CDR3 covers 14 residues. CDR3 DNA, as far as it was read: TGTGCCAGCTCACAAACAGGGGAGTCAGATACG. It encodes CASSQTGESDT. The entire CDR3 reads CASSQTGESDTQYF.

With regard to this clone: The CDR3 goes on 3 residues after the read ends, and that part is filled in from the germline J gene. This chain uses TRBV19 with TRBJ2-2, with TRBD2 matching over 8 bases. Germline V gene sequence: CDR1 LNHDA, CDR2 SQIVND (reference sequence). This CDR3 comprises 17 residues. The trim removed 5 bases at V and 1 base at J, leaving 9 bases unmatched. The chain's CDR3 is CASSPSRTSQNTGELFF. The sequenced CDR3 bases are TGTGCCAGTAGTCCCTCCCGGACTAGCCAGAACACCGGGGAG.

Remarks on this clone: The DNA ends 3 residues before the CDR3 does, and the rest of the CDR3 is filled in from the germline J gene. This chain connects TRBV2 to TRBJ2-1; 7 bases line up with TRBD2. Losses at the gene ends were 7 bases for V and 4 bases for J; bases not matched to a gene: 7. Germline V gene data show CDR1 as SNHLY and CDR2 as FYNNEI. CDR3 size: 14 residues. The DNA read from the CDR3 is TGTGCCAGCACAGCGGGACGTTCGTACAATGAG. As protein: CASTAGRSYNE. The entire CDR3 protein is CASTAGRSYNEQFF.

The CDR3 here is CASSPRSREKLFF. The CDR3 DNA, read in part, is TGCGCCAGCAGCCCCCGTTCGCGCGAAAAA. The chain uses TRBV5-1 and TRBJ1-4, with unresolved D. The read stops 3 residues short of the end of the CDR3; the missing end is completed from the germline J gene. V was cut by 4 bases and J by 8 bases, with 12 bases left in between. Germline V CDR1 and CDR2: SGHRS, YFSETQ. There are 13 residues in the CDR3.

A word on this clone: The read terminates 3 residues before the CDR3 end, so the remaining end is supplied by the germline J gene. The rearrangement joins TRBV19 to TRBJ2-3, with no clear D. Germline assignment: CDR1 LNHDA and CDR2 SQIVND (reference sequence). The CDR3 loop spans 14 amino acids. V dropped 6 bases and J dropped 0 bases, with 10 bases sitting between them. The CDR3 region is CASRGQVSTDTQYF. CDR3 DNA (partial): TGTGCCAGTAGAGGGCAGGTTAGCACAGATACG.

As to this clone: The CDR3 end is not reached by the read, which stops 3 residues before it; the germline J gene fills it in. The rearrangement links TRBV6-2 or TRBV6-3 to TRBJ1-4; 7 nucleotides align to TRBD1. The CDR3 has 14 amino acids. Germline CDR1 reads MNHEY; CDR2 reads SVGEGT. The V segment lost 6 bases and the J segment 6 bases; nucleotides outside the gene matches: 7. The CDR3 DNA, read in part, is TGTGCCAGCAGCATACGGGACAGATATGAAAAA. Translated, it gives CASSIRDRYEK. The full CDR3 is CASSIRDRYEKLFF.

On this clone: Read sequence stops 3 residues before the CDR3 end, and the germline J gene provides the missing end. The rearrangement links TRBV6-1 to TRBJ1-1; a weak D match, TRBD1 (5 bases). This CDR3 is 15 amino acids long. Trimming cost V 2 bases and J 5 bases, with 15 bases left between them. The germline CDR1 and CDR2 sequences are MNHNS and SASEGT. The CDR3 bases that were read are TGTGCCAGCAGTGAACCCGGACATATCGGAACTGAA. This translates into CASSEPGHIGTE. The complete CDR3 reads CASSEPGHIGTEAFF.

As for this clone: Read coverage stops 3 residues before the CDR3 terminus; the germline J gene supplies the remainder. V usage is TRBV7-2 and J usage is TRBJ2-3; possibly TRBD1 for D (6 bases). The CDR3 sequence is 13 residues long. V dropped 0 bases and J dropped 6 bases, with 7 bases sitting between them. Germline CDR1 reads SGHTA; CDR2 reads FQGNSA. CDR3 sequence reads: CASSLAQGDTQYF. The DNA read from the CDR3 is TGTGCCAGCAGCTTAGCGCAGGGGGATACG.

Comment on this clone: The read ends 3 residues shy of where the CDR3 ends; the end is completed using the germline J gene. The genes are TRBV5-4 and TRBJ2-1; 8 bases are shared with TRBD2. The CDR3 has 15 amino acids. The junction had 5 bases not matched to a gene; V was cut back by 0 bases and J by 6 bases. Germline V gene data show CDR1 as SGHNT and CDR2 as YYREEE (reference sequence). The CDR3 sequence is CASSLAGTSLNEQFF. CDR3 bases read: TGTGCCAGCAGCTTGGCCGGGACTAGTCTCAATGAG.

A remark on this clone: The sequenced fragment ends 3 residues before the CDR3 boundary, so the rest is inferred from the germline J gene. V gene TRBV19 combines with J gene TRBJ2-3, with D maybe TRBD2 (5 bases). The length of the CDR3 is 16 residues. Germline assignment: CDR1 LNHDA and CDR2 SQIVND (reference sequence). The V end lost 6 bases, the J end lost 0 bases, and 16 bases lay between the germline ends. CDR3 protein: CASRRTWAESTDTQYF. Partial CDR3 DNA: TGTGCCAGTAGACGGACTTGGGCTGAGAGCACAGATACG.

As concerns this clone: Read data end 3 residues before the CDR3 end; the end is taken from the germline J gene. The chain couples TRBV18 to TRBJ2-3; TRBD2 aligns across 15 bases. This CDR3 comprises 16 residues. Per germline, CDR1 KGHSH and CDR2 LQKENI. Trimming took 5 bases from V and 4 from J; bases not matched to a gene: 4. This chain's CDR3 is CASSGTSGRTPDTQYF. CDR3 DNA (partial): TGTGCCAGCTCAGGGACTAGCGGGAGGACTCCAGATACG.

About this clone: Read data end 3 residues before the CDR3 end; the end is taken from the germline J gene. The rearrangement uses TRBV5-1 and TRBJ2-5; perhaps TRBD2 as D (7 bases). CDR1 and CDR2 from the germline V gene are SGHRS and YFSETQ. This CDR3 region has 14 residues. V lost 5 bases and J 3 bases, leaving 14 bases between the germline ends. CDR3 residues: CASSRWEGEETQYF. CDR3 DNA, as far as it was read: TGCGCCAGCAGTAGATGGGAGGGGGAAGAGACC.

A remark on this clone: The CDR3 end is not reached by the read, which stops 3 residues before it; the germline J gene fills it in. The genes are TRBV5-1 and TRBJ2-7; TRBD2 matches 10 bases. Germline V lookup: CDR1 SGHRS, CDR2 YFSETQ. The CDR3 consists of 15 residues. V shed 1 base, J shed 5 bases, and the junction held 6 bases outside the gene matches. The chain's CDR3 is CASSLRLAGVHEQYF. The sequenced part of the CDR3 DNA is TGCGCCAGCAGCTTGCGGCTAGCGGGAGTACACGAG.